Listed below are T cell receptor beta chains from one sample, sequenced in a study of identical twins. TCRdb reprocessed the 5' RACE reads with MiXCR, giving one entry per CDR3 protein. In the table there are about 720,000 distinct CDR3 sequences, 15% to 20% of which are singletons. The sample was also linked to a second study, of T cells expressing NK-cell markers.

The sample comprised PBMCs. These receptors originate from a woman between 18 and 29 years old in good health. CDR3s include the opening cysteine and the closing phenylalanine or tryptophan. D genes are given only for firm matches. Some rows have no size entry. The others give once, few or many, or a class for an expanded clone.

NA,NA,TRBV5-6,TRBJ1-5,TGTGCCAGCAGCTTTAGCGGGCCCAATCAGCCCCAGCATTTT,CASSFSGPNQPQHF
once,TRBD1,TRBV10-3,TRBJ2-1,TGTGCCATCAGCCCCGGGACAGGGGACAATGAGCAGTTCTTC,CAISPGTGDNEQFF
few,NA,TRBV7-2,TRBJ2-7,TGTGCCAGCAGCTTAAACCTTCTGGGCTACCGGTATTCCGAGCAGTACTTC,CASSLNLLGYRYSEQYF
NA,NA,TRBV20-1,TRBJ2-5,TGCAGTGCTAGAGATGGCAGGGGGACTCAAGAGACCCAGTACTTC,CSARDGRGTQETQYF
few,NA,TRBV12-3/TRBV12-4,TRBJ2-7,TGTGCCAGCAGTCCGGGGTCTACGTCTCTGTACGAGCAGTACTTC,CASSPGSTSLYEQYF
NA,NA,TRBV18,TRBJ2-1,TGTGCCAGCTCACTGTCCCCCTACTCCTACAATGAGCAGTTCTTC,CASSLSPYSYNEQFF
NA,NA,TRBV5-5,TRBJ2-7,TGTGCCAGCAGCTTTGTTAGGACAGCCGCCTACGAGCAGTACTTC,CASSFVRTAAYEQYF
many,NA,TRBV4-3,TRBJ1-3,TGCGCCAGCAGCCAAGATGAGGGAACTGGAAACACCATATATTTT,CASSQDEGTGNTIYF
NA,NA,TRBV9,TRBJ2-7,TGTGCCAGCAGCCTAGCCCTCGAGGTTGGCTACGAGCAGTACTTC,CASSLALEVGYEQYF
few,NA,TRBV14,TRBJ2-1,TGTGCCAGCAGCCAAGAGCGAGTGGCAGTCTACAATGAGCAGTTCTTC,CASSQERVAVYNEQFF
NA,TRBD1,TRBV7-2,TRBJ2-3,TGTGCCAGCAGCCCTCGGACAGGCGCAACTCCAGATACGCAGTATTTT,CASSPRTGATPDTQYF
few,NA,TRBV6-5,TRBJ2-1,TGTGCCAGCAGTTACCTTGGACTGGGTGACAATGAGCAGTTCTTC,CASSYLGLGDNEQFF
NA,NA,TRBV20-1,TRBJ2-5,TGCAGTGCTAGAGACTGGACAGAGACCCAGTACTTC,CSARDWTETQYF
NA,TRBD1,TRBV29-1,TRBJ2-1,TGCAGCGTGTACGCCGGGACAGCGGAGCACCGTGAGCAGTTCTTC,CSVYAGTAEHREQFF
NA,NA,TRBV11-2,TRBJ2-3,TGTGCCAGCAGCCCCCAAAGGGCGGTGTATTTT,CASSPQRAVYF
NA,NA,TRBV20-1,TRBJ2-7,TGCAGTGTTAGAGGGCCAGATTCCTACGAGCAGTACTTC,CSVRGPDSYEQYF